This record looks at one T cell receptor (beta chain) sequence and its context. This record belongs to a study of blood T cell repertoires in COVID-19. Whole-study context: The samples span acute and convalescent COVID-19 from the United States, Italy and Spain. T cells, B-cell-depleted T cells, or PBMCs provided the cDNA or gDNA that served as material.

The germline V and J ends were trimmed by 1 base and 4 bases, with 7 bases remaining between them. The CDR3 is 13 residues long. Germline assignment: CDR1 LGHNT and CDR2 FRNRAP. Original data processing: Estimated nucleated cell counts came from reference gene primer amplification. Libraries were prepared by immunoSEQ multiplex PCR; TCRdb keeps only in-frame clonotypes and omits some of them. Clonal size and the V and J genes are those of that table, whereas D and trimming came from the DNA. The sample lists under 95,000 clones, 70% to 80% occurring once. The V call is TRBV12-5, the J call TRBJ2-5; no clear D gene. Sequenced sample: peripheral blood. The source of this sequence is a man in his sixties with active or convalescent COVID-19. CDR3 amino acids: CASGLDIGETQYF. The CDR3 DNA reads as TGTGCTAGTGGTTTGGACATTGGAGAGACCCAGTACTTC. The whole variable domain, filled in from reference TRBV12-5 and TRBJ2-5, reads DARVTQTPRHKVTEMGQEVTMRCQPILGHNTVFWYRQTMMQGLELLAYFRNRAPLDDSGMPKDRFSAEMPDATLATLKIQPSEPRDSAVYFCASGLDIGETQYFGPGTRLLVL.